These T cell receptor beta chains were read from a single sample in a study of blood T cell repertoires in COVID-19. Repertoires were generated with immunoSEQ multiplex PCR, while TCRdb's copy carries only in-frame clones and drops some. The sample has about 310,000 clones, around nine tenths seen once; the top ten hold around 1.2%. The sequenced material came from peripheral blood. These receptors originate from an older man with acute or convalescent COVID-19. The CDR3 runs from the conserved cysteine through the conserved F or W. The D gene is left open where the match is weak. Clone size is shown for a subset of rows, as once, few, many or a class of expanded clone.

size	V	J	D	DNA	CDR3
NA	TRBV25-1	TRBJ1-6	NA	TGTGCCAGCAGTGAATCACAGACAGTCAATTCACCCCTCCACTTT	CASSESQTVNSPLHF
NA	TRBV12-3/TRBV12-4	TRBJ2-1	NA	TGTGCCAGCAACCCAGGCGGGGATGAGCAGTTCTTC	CASNPGGDEQFF
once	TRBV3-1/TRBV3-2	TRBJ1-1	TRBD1	TGTGCCAGCAGCCAAGGTCGGGTTACAGGGGACACTGAAGCTTTCTTT	CASSQGRVTGDTEAFF
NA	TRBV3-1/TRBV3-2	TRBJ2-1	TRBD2	TGTGCCAGCAGCCATGGGACTAGCGGGAGGGCTGAGCAGTTCTTC	CASSHGTSGRAEQFF
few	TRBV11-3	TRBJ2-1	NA	TGTGCCAGCAGCTTAGCTTCGGACTTTCACAATGAGCAGTTCTTC	CASSLASDFHNEQFF
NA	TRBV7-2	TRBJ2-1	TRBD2	TGTGCCAGCAGCCGTAGCGGGATCTACCACGGGGGTAATGAGCAGTTCTTC	CASSRSGIYHGGNEQFF
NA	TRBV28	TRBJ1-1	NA	TGTGCCAGCAGACCGCAGGGTATCGACACTGAAGCTTTCTTT	CASRPQGIDTEAFF
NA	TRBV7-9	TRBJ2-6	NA	TGTGCCAGCAGCTTAGATTACTTCTCTGGGGCCAACGTCCTGACTTTC	CASSLDYFSGANVLTF
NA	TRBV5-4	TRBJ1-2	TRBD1	TGTGCCAGCAGGTCCGGGACAGGGGGAGACTATGGCTACACCTTC	CASRSGTGGDYGYTF
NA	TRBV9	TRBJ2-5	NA	TGTGCCAGCAGCGTAGGAGAAGAGACCCAGTACTTC	CASSVGEETQYF
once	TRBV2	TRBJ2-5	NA	TGTGCCAGCAGTGAGGCGCACAGAAGCGAGACCCAGTACTTC	CASSEAHRSETQYF
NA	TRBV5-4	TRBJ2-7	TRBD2	TGTGCCAGCAGCGCACGGGGGGGGAGAATCTCCTACGAGCAGTACTTC	CASSARGGRISYEQYF
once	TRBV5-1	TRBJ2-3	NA	TGCGCCAGCAGCTATCGGACTACCCAGAGCACAGATACGCAGTATTTT	CASSYRTTQSTDTQYF
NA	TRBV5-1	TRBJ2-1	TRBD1	TGCGCCAGCAGCTTGGCCGACAGGGATCTCAATGAGCAGTTCTTC	CASSLADRDLNEQFF
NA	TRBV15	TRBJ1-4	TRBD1	TGTGCCACCAGCAGAGATGCAGGGGGCTGGGAAAAACTGTTTTTT	CATSRDAGGWEKLFF
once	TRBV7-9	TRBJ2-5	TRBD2	TGTGCCAGAAGTAGCGGGAGCGGTGAGACCCAGTACTTC	CARSSGSGETQYF
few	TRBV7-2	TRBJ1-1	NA	TGTGCCAGCAGCTTATACACTAGGAACACTGAAGCTTTCTTT	CASSLYTRNTEAFF
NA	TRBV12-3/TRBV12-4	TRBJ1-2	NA	TGTGCCAGCAGTTCGCAGGGTGGGTATGGCTACACCTTC	CASSSQGGYGYTF
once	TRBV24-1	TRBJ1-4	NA	TGTGCCACCAGTGGACAGGCCAATGAAAAACTGTTTTTT	CATSGQANEKLFF
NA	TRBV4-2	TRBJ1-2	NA	TGTGCCAGCAGCCAAGGATGGGGGGATGGCTACACCTTC	CASSQGWGDGYTF
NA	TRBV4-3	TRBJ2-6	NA	TGCGCCAGCAGCCAAGAGTCGGCCAGGGCAAGCTCTGGGGCCAACGTCCTGACTTTC	CASSQESARASSGANVLTF
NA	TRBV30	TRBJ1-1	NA	TGTGCCACCGAACGCCGGGGAAAGGGCACTGAAGCTTTCTTT	CATERRGKGTEAFF
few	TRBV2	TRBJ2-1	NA	TGTGCCAGCTTGAATTTAGCGGTTAGCTCCTACAATGAGCAGTTCTTC	CASLNLAVSSYNEQFF
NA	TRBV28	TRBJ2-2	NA	TGTGCCAGCATATTGTCGCTAGTCGCCGGGGAGCTGTTTTTT	CASILSLVAGELFF
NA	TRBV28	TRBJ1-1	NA	TGTGCCAGCGGGCTGAATGGGGGCTTGAACACTGAAGCTTTCTTT	CASGLNGGLNTEAFF
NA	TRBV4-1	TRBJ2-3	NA	TGCGCCAGCAGCCAAGATCGCGATAGCATGACAGATACGCAGTATTTT	CASSQDRDSMTDTQYF
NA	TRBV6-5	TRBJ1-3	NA	TGTGCCAGCAGAAAGAGCTCTGGAAACACCATATATTTT	CASRKSSGNTIYF
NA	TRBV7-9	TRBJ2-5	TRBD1	TGTGCCAGCAGCCCGGGACAGGGGGCGCTGGAGACCCAGTACTTC	CASSPGQGALETQYF
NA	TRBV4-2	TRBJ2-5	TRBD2	TGTGCCAGCAGCCAAGGGGCTAGCGGGGGAGGGGAGACCCAGTACTTC	CASSQGASGGGETQYF